This is a list of T cell receptor beta chains from one sample in a study of high-grade serous ovarian cancer treatment subgroups. Assay used: immunoSEQ multiplex PCR; TCRdb lists only in-frame clones, some missing. Of about 1,200 clones in the sample, around 63% were seen once. Material for sequencing was tumor tissue. These receptors all stem from a human donor with high-grade serous ovarian cancer. Both conserved end residues are part of each CDR3. Each record gives: clone size, V gene, D gene, J gene, CDR3 protein, CDR3 DNA. A D gene is named only where the DNA matches it firmly. Where a row states a size, it is once, few, many or the class of an expanded clone; other rows omit it.

.	TRBV18	.	TRBJ2-2	CASSPPSGLGDTGELFF	TGTGCCAGCTCTCCCCCCAGCGGGCTCGGGGACACCGGGGAGCTGTTTTTT
.	TRBV7-2	TRBD1	TRBJ1-2	CASSFGQGIAGYTF	TGTGCCAGCAGCTTCGGACAGGGGATAGCTGGCTACACCTTC
.	TRBV28	.	TRBJ2-7	CASSTRQDFYEQYF	TGCGCCAGCAGTACCCGACAGGATTTCTACGAGCAGTACTTC
few	TRBV11-2	TRBD2	TRBJ2-1	CASSLGLAEYNEQFF	TGTGCCAGCAGCTTAGGACTAGCGGAATACAATGAGCAGTTCTTC
.	TRBV19	.	TRBJ1-6	CASSIRVASRESSYNSPLHF	TGTGCCAGTAGTATAAGGGTGGCCTCACGTGAGAGCTCCTATAATTCACCCCTCCACTTT
.	TRBV2	TRBD1	TRBJ1-4	CASSRTGNREKLFF	TGTGCCAGCAGTCGGACAGGGAATAGGGAAAAACTGTTTTTT
few	TRBV5-1	TRBD1	TRBJ1-1	CASSFGAGGLNTEAFF	TGCGCCAGCAGCTTTGGGGCAGGGGGCCTGAACACTGAAGCTTTCTTT
.	TRBV30	TRBD1	TRBJ1-1	CAWSPRGRPDTEAFF	TGTGCCTGGAGTCCCAGGGGGCGCCCGGACACTGAAGCTTTCTTT
.	TRBV5-1	.	TRBJ2-3	CASVSGGSTDTQYF	TGCGCCAGCGTGTCTGGGGGGAGCACAGATACACAGTATTTT
.	TRBV6-4	.	TRBJ2-3	CASSDGVSDTQYF	TGTGCCAGCAGCGATGGAGTCTCAGATACGCAGTATTTT
.	TRBV6-1	.	TRBJ1-2	CASRQAYYGYTF	TGTGCCAGCAGACAGGCCTACTATGGCTACACCTTC
few	TRBV25-1	TRBD1	TRBJ1-3	CASSAGGMSLAGNTIYF	TGTGCCAGCAGTGCAGGGGGCATGAGTTTGGCTGGAAACACCATATATTTT
.	TRBV10-3	TRBD1	TRBJ2-7	CASTTDRGAYEQYF	TGTGCCTCGACGACGGACAGGGGGGCCTACGAGCAGTACTTC
.	TRBV6-4	TRBD2	TRBJ2-3	CASSQELAASTDTQYF	TGTGCCAGCAGTCAGGAGCTAGCGGCTAGCACAGATACGCAGTATTTT
.	TRBV29-1	.	TRBJ1-1	CSVEGGRGWTEAFF	TGCAGCGTTGAAGGGGGGCGGGGTTGGACTGAAGCTTTCTTT
.	TRBV19	TRBD1	TRBJ1-5	CASSFGTAEPQHF	TGTGCCAGTAGTTTCGGGACAGCCGAGCCCCAGCATTTT
.	TRBV7-3	.	TRBJ1-1	CATAKWGTEAFF	TGTGCCACTGCCAAGTGGGGCACTGAAGCTTTCTTT
.	TRBV29-1	TRBD2	TRBJ2-5	CSVYRGTSISETQYF	TGCAGCGTGTATCGTGGGACTAGCATTTCGGAGACCCAGTACTTC
.	TRBV27	TRBD1	TRBJ1-6	CASRPGQPYNSPLHF	TGTGCCAGCAGACCGGGACAGCCTTATAATTCACCCCTCCACTTT
.	TRBV25-1	TRBD2	TRBJ2-1	CASGEGSYNEQFF	TGTGCCAGCGGGGAGGGGTCCTACAATGAGCAGTTCTTC
large	TRBV7-2	.	TRBJ2-7	CASSPYTGTYYEQYF	TGTGCCAGCAGCCCCTACACAGGGACCTACTACGAGCAGTACTTC
.	TRBV7-9	TRBD1	TRBJ2-1	CASSGDRGLGNEQFF	TGTGCCAGCAGCGGGGACAGGGGGTTAGGAAATGAGCAGTTCTTC
.	TRBV5-6	.	TRBJ2-1	CASSPGDGFDEQFF	TGTGCCAGCAGCCCGGGGGATGGGTTCGATGAGCAGTTCTTC
.	TRBV7-6	.	TRBJ2-3	CASSLVEPGGGTDTQYF	TGTGCCAGCAGCTTAGTGGAGCCCGGAGGAGGCACAGATACGCAGTATTTT
few	TRBV7-8	TRBD2	TRBJ2-7	CASSLVAAGPKREQYF	TGTGCCAGCAGCTTAGTTGCAGCGGGGCCGAAGAGGGAGCAGTACTTC
.	TRBV6-4	.	TRBJ1-1	CASSLSQQTEAFF	TGTGCCAGCAGTCTCTCTCAACAGACTGAAGCTTTCTTT
.	TRBV27	.	TRBJ2-5	CASKDLRTPKETQYF	TGTGCCAGCAAGGACTTAAGGACCCCTAAAGAGACCCAGTACTTC
.	TRBV18	.	TRBJ2-6	CASSPEVGGANVLTF	TGTGCCAGCTCACCAGAGGTTGGTGGGGCCAACGTCCTGACTTTC
few	TRBV14	.	TRBJ1-2	CASSHIMADASGGYTF	TGTGCCAGCAGCCACATCATGGCAGACGCGTCTGGTGGCTACACCTTC
.	TRBV4-3	.	TRBJ1-4	CASSAGVTASRLFF	TGCGCCAGCAGCGCAGGGGTCACCGCCTCGAGACTGTTTTTT
.	TRBV11-2	TRBD2	TRBJ2-1	CASSYPGRDNEQFF	TGTGCCAGCAGCTATCCTGGGAGGGACAATGAGCAGTTCTTC
few	TRBV27	.	TRBJ1-1	CASSASALTEAFF	TGTGCCAGCAGCGCGTCAGCCCTAACTGAAGCTTTCTTT
few	TRBV7-9	TRBD2	TRBJ2-1	CASRPIPGLGSYEQFF	TGTGCCAGCAGACCTATCCCGGGACTAGGTTCCTATGAGCAGTTCTTC
.	TRBV9	.	TRBJ2-2	CASSGMTGELFF	TGTGCCAGCAGCGGAATGACCGGGGAGCTGTTTTTT
.	TRBV30	.	TRBJ1-4	CAWSEGFAGTPSTNEKLFF	TGTGCCTGGAGTGAGGGTTTCGCGGGGACACCCTCAACTAATGAAAAACTGTTTTTT